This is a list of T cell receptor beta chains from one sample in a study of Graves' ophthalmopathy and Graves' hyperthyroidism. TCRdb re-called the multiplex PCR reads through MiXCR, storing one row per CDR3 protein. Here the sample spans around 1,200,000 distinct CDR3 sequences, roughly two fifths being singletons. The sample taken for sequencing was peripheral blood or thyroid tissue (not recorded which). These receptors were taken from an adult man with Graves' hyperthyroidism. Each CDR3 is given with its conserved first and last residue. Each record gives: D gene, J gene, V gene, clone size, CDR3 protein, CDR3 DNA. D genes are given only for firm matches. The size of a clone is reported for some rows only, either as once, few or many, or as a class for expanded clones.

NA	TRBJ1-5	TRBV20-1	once	CSASDRIEPQHF	TGCAGTGCTAGTGACAGGATAGAGCCCCAGCATTTT
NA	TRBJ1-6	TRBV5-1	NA	CASNTGGYNSPLHF	TGCGCCAGCAATACAGGAGGCTATAATTCACCCCTCCACTTT
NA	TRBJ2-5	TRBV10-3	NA	CASTPGRKRGGTQYF	TGTGCCAGCACCCCGGGGCGTAAAAGGGGGGGGACCCAGTACTTC
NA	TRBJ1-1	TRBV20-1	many	CSASLRGLNTEAFF	TGCAGTGCTAGCCTAAGGGGGTTGAACACTGAAGCTTTCTTT
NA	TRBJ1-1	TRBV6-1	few	CASRARRGGVNTEAFF	TGTGCCAGCAGGGCGCGTAGGGGCGGGGTGAACACTGAAGCTTTCTTT
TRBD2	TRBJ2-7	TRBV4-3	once	CASSQVGRPSGGGTYEQYF	TGCGCCAGCAGCCAAGTAGGTCGGCCTAGCGGGGGAGGGACCTACGAGCAGTACTTC
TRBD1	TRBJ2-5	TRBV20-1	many	CSARGDRGLYQETQYF	TGCAGTGCTAGAGGGGACAGGGGGCTGTACCAAGAGACCCAGTACTTC
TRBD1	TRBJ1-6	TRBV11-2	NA	CASSQGQGSPLHF	TGTGCCAGCAGCCAGGGACAGGGGTCCCCCCTCCACTTT
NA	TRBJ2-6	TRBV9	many	CASSVVGNVLTF	TGTGCCAGCAGCGTAGTGGGCAACGTCCTGACTTTC
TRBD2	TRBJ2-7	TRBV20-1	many	CSASRTSYSYEQYF	TGCAGTGCTAGCAGGACTAGCTACTCCTACGAGCAGTACTTC
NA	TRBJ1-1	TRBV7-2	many	CASSPPSSVTEAFF	TGTGCCAGCAGCCCCCCCAGTTCGGTCACTGAAGCTTTCTTT
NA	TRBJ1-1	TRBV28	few	CASSVPHTEAFF	TGTGCCAGCAGTGTACCCCACACTGAAGCTTTCTTT
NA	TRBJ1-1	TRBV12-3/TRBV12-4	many	CASRETGHRNTEAFF	TGTGCCAGCAGGGAAACGGGACACAGGAACACTGAAGCTTTCTTT
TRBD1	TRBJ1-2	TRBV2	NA	CASSSPSPGTGNLDGYTF	TGTGCCAGCAGTTCTCCAAGTCCCGGGACAGGTAACCTGGATGGCTACACCTTC
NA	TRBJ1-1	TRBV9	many	CASSTRGQDNTEAFF	TGTGCCAGCAGCACGCGAGGACAAGATAACACTGAAGCTTTCTTT
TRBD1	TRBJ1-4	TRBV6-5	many	CASRSGTENEKLFF	TGTGCCAGCAGATCCGGGACAGAGAATGAAAAACTGTTTTTT
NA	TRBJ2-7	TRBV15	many	CATSGPGNYEQYF	TGTGCCACCAGCGGCCCAGGGAACTACGAGCAGTACTTC
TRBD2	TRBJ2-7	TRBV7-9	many	CASGGTSGPYEQYF	TGTGCCAGTGGTGGGACTAGCGGACCCTACGAGCAGTACTTC
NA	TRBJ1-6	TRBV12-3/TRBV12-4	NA	CASTPARDSYNSPLHF	TGCGCCAGCACCCCCGCAAGGGATTCCTATAATTCACCCCTCCACTTT
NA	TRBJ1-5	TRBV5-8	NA	CASSSEAVGPRSPQHF	TGTGCCAGCAGCTCAGAGGCCGTGGGTCCCCGTAGTCCCCAGCATTTT
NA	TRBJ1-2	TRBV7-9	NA	CASSGPGLTNYGYTF	TGTGCCAGCAGCGGACCGGGACTCACTAACTATGGCTACACCTTC
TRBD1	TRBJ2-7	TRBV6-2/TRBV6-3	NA	CASTHRGTGGEYEQYF	TGTGCCAGCACCCACCGAGGGACAGGGGGAGAATACGAGCAGTACTTC
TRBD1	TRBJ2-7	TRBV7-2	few	CASSQDVRTGYTYEQYF	TGCGCCAGCAGCCAAGATGTCCGGACAGGATATACCTACGAGCAGTACTTC
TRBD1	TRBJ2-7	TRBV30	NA	CAWSKVQGGYEQYF	TGTGCCTGGAGTAAGGTACAGGGGGGCTACGAGCAGTACTTC
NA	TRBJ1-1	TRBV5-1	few	CASSLDRPLEAFF	TGCGCCAGCAGCTTGGACAGGCCACTCGAAGCTTTCTTT
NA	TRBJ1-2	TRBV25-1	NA	CASSTPNYGYTF	TGTGCCAGCAGCACTCCTAACTATGGCTACACCTTC
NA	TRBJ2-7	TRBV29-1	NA	CSVAQGRAYEQYF	TGCAGCGTTGCGCAGGGCAGAGCCTACGAGCAGTACTTC
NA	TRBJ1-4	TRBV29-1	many	CSVQGSTDEKLFF	TGCAGCGTTCAGGGGTCGACGGATGAAAAACTGTTTTTT
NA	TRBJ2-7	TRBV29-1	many	CSVDEGGGYEQYF	TGCAGCGTTGACGAGGGGGGGGGGTACGAGCAGTACTTC
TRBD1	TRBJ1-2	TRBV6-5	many	CASRDGQANGYTF	TGTGCCAGCAGAGACGGACAGGCTAATGGCTACACCTTC
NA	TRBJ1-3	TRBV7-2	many	CASSSRDIGNTIYF	TGTGCCAGCAGCTCTAGGGATATTGGAAACACCATATATTTT
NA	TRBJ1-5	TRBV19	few	CASNLLGNQPQHF	TGTGCCAGTAATTTATTGGGGAATCAGCCCCAGCATTTT